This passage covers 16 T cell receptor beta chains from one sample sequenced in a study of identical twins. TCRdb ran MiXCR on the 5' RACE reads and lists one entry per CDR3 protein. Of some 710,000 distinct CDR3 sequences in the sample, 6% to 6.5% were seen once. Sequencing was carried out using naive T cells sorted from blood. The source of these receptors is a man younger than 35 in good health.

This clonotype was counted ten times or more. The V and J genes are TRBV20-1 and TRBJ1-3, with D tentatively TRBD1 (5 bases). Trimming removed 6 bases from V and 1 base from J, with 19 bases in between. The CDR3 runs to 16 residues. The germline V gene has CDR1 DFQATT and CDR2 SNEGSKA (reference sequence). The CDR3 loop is CSATGTAGASGNTIYF. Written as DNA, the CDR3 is TGCAGTGCAACCGGGACCGCTGGAGCATCTGGAAACACCATATATTTT.

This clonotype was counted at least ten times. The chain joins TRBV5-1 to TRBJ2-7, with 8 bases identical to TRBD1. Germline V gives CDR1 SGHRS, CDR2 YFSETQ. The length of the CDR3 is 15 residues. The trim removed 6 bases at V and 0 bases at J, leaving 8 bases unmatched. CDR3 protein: CASTTGTGVSYEQYF. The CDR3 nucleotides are TGCGCCAGCACGACCGGGACAGGTGTCTCCTACGAGCAGTACTTC.

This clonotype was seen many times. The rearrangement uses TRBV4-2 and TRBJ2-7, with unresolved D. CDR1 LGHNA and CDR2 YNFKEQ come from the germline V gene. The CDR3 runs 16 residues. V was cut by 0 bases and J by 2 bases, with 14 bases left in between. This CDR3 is CASSQEKGSLAYEQYF. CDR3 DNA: TGTGCCAGCAGCCAAGAAAAGGGATCCCTGGCCTACGAGCAGTACTTC.

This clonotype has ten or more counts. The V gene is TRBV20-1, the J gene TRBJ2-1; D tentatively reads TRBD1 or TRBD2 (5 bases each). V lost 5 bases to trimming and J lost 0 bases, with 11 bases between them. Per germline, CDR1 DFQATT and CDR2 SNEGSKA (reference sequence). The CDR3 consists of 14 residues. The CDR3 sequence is CSAEWGSSYNEQFF. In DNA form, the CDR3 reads TGCAGTGCTGAATGGGGGAGCTCCTACAATGAGCAGTTCTTC.

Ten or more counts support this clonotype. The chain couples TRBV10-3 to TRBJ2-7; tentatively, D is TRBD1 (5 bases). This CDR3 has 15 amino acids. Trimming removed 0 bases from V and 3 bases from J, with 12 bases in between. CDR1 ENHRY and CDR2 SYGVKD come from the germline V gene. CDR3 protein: CAISESKAGHYEQYF. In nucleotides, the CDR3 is TGTGCCATCAGTGAGTCGAAGGCCGGACACTACGAGCAGTACTTC.

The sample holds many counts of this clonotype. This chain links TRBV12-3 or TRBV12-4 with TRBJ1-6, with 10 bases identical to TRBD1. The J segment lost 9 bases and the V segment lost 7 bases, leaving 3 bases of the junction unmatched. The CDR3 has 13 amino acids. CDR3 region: CASKGQGVSPLHF. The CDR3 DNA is TGTGCCAGCAAAGGACAGGGGGTTTCACCCCTCCACTTT.

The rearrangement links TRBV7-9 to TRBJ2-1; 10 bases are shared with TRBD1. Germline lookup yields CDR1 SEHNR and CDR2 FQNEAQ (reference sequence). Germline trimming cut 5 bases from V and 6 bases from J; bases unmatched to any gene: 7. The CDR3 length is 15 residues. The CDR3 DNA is TGTGCCAGCAGCCACGGGACAGGGGCCGTCAATGAGCAGTTCTTC. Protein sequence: CASSHGTGAVNEQFF. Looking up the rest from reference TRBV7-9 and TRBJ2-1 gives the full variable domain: DTGVSQNPRHKITKRGQNVTFRCDPISEHNRLYWYRQTLGQGPEFLTYFQNEAQLEKSRLLSDRFSAERPKGSFSTLEIQRTEQGDSAMYLCASSHGTGAVNEQFFGPGTRLTVL.

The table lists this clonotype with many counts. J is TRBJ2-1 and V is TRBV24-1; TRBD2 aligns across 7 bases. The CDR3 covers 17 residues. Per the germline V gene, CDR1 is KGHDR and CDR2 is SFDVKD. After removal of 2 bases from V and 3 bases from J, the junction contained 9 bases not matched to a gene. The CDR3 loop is CATSDSKASGSYNEQFF. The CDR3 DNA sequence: TGTGCCACCAGTGATTCTAAGGCTAGCGGAAGCTACAATGAGCAGTTCTTC.

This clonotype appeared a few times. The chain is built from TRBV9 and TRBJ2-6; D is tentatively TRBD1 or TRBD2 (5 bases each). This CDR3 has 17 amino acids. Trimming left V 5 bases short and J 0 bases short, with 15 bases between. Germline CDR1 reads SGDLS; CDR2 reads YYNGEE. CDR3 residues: CASRPGTGYSGANVLTF. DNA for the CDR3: TGTGCCAGCAGGCCCGGGACGGGATACTCTGGGGCCAACGTCCTGACTTTC.

The CDR3 sequence: CASSPRTGPQDYGYTF. The CDR3 DNA is TGTGCCAGCAGTCCCCGGACAGGGCCCCAAGACTATGGCTACACCTTC. The J gene is TRBJ1-2, the V gene TRBV12-3 or TRBV12-4; TRBD1 agrees at 8 bases. Trimming at V came to 5 bases and at J to 3 bases, leaving 11 bases not matched to a gene. This CDR3 has 16 amino acids.

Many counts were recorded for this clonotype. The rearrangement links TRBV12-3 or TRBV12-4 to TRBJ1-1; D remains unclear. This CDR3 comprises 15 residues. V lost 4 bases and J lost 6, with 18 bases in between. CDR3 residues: CASSSSNNLNPEAFF. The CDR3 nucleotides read TGTGCCAGCAGTTCTTCTAATAACCTAAACCCTGAAGCTTTCTTT.

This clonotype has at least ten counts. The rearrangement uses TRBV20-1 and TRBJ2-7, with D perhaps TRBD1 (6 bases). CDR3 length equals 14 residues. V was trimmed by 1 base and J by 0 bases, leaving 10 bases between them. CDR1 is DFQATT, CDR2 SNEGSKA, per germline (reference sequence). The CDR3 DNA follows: TGCAGTGCTAGAGTGGACAGCTTCTCCTACGAGCAGTACTTC. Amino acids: CSARVDSFSYEQYF.

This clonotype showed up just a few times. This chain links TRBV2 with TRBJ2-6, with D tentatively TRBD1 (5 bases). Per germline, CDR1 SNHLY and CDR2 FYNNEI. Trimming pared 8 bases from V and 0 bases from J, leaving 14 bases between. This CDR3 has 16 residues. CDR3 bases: TGTGCCAGCGCCACAATGGGGCGCTCTGGGGCCAACGTCCTGACTTTC. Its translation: CASATMGRSGANVLTF.

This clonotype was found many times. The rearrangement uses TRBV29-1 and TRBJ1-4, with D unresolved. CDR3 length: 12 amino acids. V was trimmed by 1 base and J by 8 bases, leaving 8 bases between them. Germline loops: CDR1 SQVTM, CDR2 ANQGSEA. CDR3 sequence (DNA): TGCAGCGTTGAAGGGGTCGCCGAAAAACTGTTTTTT. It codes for CSVEGVAEKLFF.

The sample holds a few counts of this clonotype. This CDR3 is CASSFGTSGPDAYEQYV. CDR3 nucleotides: TGCGCCAGCAGCTTTGGGACTAGCGGACCCGACGCCTACGAGCAGTACGTC. The chain uses TRBV5-1 and TRBJ2-7, with 11 bases lining up with TRBD2. CDR3 length: 17 amino acids. Germline trimming cut 2 bases from V and 2 bases from J; bases unmatched to any gene: 9. Germline lookup yields CDR1 SGHRS and CDR2 YFSETQ.

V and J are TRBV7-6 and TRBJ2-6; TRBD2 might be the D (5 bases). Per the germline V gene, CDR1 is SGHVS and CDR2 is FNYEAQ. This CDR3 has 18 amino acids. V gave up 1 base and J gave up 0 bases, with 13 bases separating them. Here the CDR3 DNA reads TGTGCCAGCAGCTTAGGAGGGCCCGGGGTCTCTGGGGCCAACGTCCTGACTTTC. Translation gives CASSLGGPGVSGANVLTF. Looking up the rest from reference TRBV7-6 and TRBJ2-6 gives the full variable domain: GAGVSQSPRYKVTKRGQDVALRCDPISGHVSLYWYRQALGQGPEFLTYFNYEAQQDKSGLPNDRFSAERPEGSISTLTIQRTEQRDSAMYRCASSLGGPGVSGANVLTFGAGSRLTVL.